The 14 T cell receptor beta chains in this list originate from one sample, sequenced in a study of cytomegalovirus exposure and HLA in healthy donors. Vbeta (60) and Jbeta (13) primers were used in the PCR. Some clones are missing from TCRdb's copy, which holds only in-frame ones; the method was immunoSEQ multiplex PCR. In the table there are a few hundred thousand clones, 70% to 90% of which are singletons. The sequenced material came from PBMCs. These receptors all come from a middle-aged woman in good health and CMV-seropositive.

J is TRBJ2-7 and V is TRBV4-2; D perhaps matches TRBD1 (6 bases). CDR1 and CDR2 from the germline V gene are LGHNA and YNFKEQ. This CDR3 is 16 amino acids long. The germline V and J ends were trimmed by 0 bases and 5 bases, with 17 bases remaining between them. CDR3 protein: CASSQEQGSPLDEQYF. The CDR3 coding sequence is TGTGCCAGCAGCCAAGAGCAGGGGTCCCCCCTCGACGAGCAGTACTTC.

The CDR3 is CASSLAGGFANYGYTF. As DNA, the CDR3 is TGTGCCAGCAGTTTGGCAGGGGGGTTTGCTAACTATGGCTACACCTTC. This chain connects TRBV28 to TRBJ1-2; 7 positions match TRBD1. V lost 3 bases, J lost 0 bases, and 7 bases stayed unmatched. The germline CDR1 and CDR2 sequences are MDHEN and SYDVKM. This CDR3 spans 16 amino acids.

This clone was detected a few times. The CDR3 bases are TGTGCCAGCACTCTCAACGGGAGAGCCTACAATGAGCAGTTCTTC. Protein: CASTLNGRAYNEQFF. The chain couples TRBV28 to TRBJ2-1; weak D call: TRBD2 (6 bases). This CDR3 has 15 residues. The V end lost 7 bases, the J end lost 2 bases, and 15 bases lay between the germline ends. Germline lookup yields CDR1 MDHEN and CDR2 SYDVKM.

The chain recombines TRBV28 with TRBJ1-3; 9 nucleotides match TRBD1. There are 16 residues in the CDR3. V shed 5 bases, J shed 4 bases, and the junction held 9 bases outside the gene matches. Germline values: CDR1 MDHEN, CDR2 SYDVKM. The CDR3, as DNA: TGTGCCAGCAGTCCAATGGGACAGGGAGGAGGAAACACCATATATTTT. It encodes CASSPMGQGGGNTIYF.

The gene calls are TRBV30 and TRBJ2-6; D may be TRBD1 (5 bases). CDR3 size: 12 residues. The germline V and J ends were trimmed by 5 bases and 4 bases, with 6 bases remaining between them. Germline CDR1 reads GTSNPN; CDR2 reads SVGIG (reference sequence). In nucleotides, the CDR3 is TGTGCCTGGGGGGCCGGGGCCAACGTCCTGACTTTC. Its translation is CAWGAGANVLTF.

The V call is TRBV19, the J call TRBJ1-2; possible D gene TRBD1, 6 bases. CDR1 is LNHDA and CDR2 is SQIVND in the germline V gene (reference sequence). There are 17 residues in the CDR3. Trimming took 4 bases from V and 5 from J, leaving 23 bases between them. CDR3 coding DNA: TGTGCCAGTAGTACAGCAGGTTCAGAGACAGGCCTTTATGGCTACACCTTC. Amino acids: CASSTAGSETGLYGYTF.

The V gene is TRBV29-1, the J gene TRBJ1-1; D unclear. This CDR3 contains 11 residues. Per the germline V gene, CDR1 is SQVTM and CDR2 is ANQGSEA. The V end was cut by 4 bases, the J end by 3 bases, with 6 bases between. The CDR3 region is CSVAVHTEAFF. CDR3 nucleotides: TGCAGCGTTGCAGTACACACTGAAGCTTTCTTT. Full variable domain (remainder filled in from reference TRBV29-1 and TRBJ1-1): SAVISQKPSRDICQRGTSLTIQCQVDSQVTMMFWYRQQPGQSLTLIATANQGSEATYESGFVIDKFPISRPNLTFSTLTVSNMSPEDSSIYLCSVAVHTEAFFGQGTRLTVV.

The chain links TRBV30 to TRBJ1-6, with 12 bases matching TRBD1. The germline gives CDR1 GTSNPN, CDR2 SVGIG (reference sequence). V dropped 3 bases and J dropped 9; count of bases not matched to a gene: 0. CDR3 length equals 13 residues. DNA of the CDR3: TGTGCCTGGAGGGGACAGGGGGCTTCACCCCTCCACTTT. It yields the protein CAWRGQGASPLHF. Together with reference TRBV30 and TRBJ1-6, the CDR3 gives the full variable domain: SQTIHQWPATLVQPVGSPLSLECTVEGTSNPNLYWYRQAAGRGLQLLFYSVGIGQISSEVPQNLSASRPQDRQFILSSKKLLLSDSGFYLCAWRGQGASPLHFGNGTRLTVT.

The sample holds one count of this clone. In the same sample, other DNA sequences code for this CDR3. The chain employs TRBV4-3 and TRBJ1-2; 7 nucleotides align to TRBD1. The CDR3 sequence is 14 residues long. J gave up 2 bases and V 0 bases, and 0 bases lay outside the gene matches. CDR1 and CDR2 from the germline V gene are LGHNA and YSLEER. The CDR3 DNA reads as TGCGCCAGCAGCCAAGACAGGGGGAACTATGGCTACACCTTC. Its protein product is CASSQDRGNYGYTF.

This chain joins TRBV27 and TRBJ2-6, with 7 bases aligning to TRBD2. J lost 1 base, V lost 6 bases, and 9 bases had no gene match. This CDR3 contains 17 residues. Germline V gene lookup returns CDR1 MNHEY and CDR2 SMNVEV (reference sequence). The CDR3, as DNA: TGTGCCAGCAGCCTAAGGACTAGTGGGTCTGGGGCCAACGTCCTGACTTTC. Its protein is CASSLRTSGSGANVLTF.

For the CDR3, the DNA is TGTGCCAGCCGGAGGGACAATCAGCCCCAGCATTTT. As protein: CASRRDNQPQHF. The chain joins TRBV7-9 to TRBJ1-5, with unresolved D. V was cut by 8 bases and J by 3 bases, with 8 bases left in between. This CDR3 spans 12 amino acids. The germline CDR1 and CDR2 sequences are SEHNR and FQNEAQ (reference sequence). Using reference TRBV7-9 and TRBJ1-5 for the parts outside the CDR3, the full variable domain is DTGVSQNPRHKITKRGQNVTFRCDPISEHNRLYWYRQTLGQGPEFLTYFQNEAQLEKSRLLSDRFSAERPKGSFSTLEIQRTEQGDSAMYLCASRRDNQPQHFGDGTRLSIL.

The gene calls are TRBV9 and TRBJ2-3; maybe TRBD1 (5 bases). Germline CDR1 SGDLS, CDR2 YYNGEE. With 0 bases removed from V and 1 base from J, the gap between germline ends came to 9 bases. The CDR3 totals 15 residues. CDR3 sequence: CASSVVVGGTDTQYF. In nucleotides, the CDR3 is TGTGCCAGCAGCGTAGTGGTAGGGGGCACAGATACGCAGTATTTT. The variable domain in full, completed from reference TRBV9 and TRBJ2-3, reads DSGVTQTPKHLITATGQRVTLRCSPRSGDLSVYWYQQSLDQGLQFLIQYYNGEERAKGNILERFSAQQFPDLHSELNLSSLELGDSALYFCASSVVVGGTDTQYFGPGTRLTVL.

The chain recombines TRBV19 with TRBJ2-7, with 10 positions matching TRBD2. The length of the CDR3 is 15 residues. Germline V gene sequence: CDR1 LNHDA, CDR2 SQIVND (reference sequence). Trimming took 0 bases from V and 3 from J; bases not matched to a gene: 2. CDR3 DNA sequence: TGTGCCAGTAGTATAGAGGCTAGCGGGAGCTACGAGCAGTACTTC. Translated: CASSIEASGSYEQYF.

In nucleotides, the CDR3 is TGCGCCAGCAGCTTATCGAGCGGGAGGTACAATGAGCAGTTCTTC. This translates into CASSLSSGRYNEQFF. V is TRBV5-1 and J is TRBJ2-1; 9 bases map to TRBD2. With V trimmed by 2 bases and J by 4 bases, 4 bases remained unmatched. CDR1 is SGHRS and CDR2 is YFSETQ in the germline V gene. CDR3 size: 15 residues.